The rows below give T cell receptor beta chains drawn from one sample of a study of T cell responses to AZD1222 COVID-19 vaccine. Profiled with immunoSEQ multiplex PCR; TCRdb holds only in-frame clones, not every one. With about 140,000 clones in the sample, the ten largest clones hold about 2%. Sample: peripheral blood. The receptors come from an adult in good health. CDR3s include the opening cysteine and the closing phenylalanine or tryptophan. The order of the fields is J gene, V gene, D gene, CDR3 DNA, CDR3 protein. A D gene is named only where the DNA matches it firmly.

TRBJ1-1 TRBV4-1 TRBD1 TGCGCCAGCAGCCAAGAGTCGGGACAGTTATCCACTGAAGCTTTCTTT CASSQESGQLSTEAFF
TRBJ2-1 TRBV27 TRBD1 TGTGCCAGCAGTTTATCCAGGGACAGATACAATGAGCAGTTCTTC CASSLSRDRYNEQFF
TRBJ1-2 TRBV9 . TGTGCCAGCAGCGTAGAGCAGGGATCTAACTATGGCTACACCTTC CASSVEQGSNYGYTF
TRBJ2-7 TRBV5-1 . TGCGCCAGCAGCCGAGCGGACCCGAGGGGCGAGCAGTACTTC CASSRADPRGEQYF
TRBJ2-7 TRBV5-1 TRBD1 TGCGCCAGCAGCGCCGCGGACAGGACCTACGAGCAGTACTTC CASSAADRTYEQYF
TRBJ1-2 TRBV25-1 TRBD1 TGTGCCAGCAGGGGACAGGGGGCTATCGATGGCTACACCTTC CASRGQGAIDGYTF
TRBJ2-1 TRBV18 . TGTGCCAGCTCCTCCCGCGGAGTGGGGGCCAGCTCCTACAATGAGCAGTTCTTC CASSSRGVGASSYNEQFF
TRBJ2-7 TRBV6-5 TRBD1 TGTGCCAGCGGGAGGACAGGGCTCTCCTACGAGCAGTACTTC CASGRTGLSYEQYF
TRBJ1-6 TRBV5-1 TRBD1 TGCGCCAGCAGCTTGGTGGGGACAGGTCCGTTTTCACCCCTCCACTTT CASSLVGTGPFSPLHF
TRBJ1-2 TRBV30 TRBD1 TGTGCCTGGAGTAAGGACAGGTCTTATGGCTACACCTTC CAWSKDRSYGYTF
TRBJ2-1 TRBV7-2 TRBD1 TGTGCCAGCAGCCCTCCCAGGGGGCGCTCCTACAATGAGCAGTTCTTC CASSPPRGRSYNEQFF
TRBJ1-3 TRBV6-5 . TGTGCCAGCAGTTACGGGGGAGGGGGTCTGGGAAACACCATATATTTT CASSYGGGGLGNTIYF
TRBJ2-1 TRBV2 TRBD2 TGTGCCAGCAGCCGGACTAGCGGACCCTACAATGAGCAGTTCTTC CASSRTSGPYNEQFF
TRBJ1-2 TRBV29-1 . TGCAGCGTTGAAAGGGGATATGGCTACACCTTC CSVERGYGYTF
TRBJ1-6 TRBV28 . TGTGCCAGCAGTTTATCGGCAGGGTTCGGCTCCTATAATTCACCCCTCCACTTT CASSLSAGFGSYNSPLHF
TRBJ1-2 TRBV6-2/TRBV6-3 . TGTGCCAGCAGTTACGGCGGGACGGGGAACTATGGCTACACCTTC CASSYGGTGNYGYTF